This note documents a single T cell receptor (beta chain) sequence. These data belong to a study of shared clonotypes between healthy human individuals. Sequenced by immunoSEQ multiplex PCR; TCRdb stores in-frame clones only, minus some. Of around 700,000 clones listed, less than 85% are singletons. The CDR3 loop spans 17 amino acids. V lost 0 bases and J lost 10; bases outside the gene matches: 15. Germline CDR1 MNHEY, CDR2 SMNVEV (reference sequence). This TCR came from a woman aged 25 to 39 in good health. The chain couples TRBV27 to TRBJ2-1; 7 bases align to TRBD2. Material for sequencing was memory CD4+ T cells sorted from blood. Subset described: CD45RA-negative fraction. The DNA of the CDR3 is TGTGCCAGCAGTTTATCTGGGACTATCAACCCCAATGGCGAGCAGTTCTTC. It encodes CASSLSGTINPNGEQFF.